One and the same sample provided the 20 T cell receptor beta chains below, sequenced in a study of blood T cell repertoires in COVID-19. Sequencing was performed with immunoSEQ multiplex PCR; in TCRdb, only in-frame clones are kept and a portion is missing. Found here are about 300,000 clones, around 89% of them singletons; the top ten hold roughly 5.9%. Sequencing was done on a sample of peripheral blood. All receptors come from a woman aged 45 to 65 with COVID-19, enrolled during active disease.

This chain links TRBV3-1 (or the pseudogene TRBV3-2) with TRBJ1-4, with TRBD1 matching over 9 bases. Per germline, CDR1 LGHDT and CDR2 YNNKEL (reference sequence). The CDR3 consists of 15 residues. The junction had 8 bases not matched to a gene; V was cut back by 2 bases and J by 10 bases. DNA of the CDR3: TGTGCCAGCAGCCAACACGACAGGGGGAGAGTAAAACTGTTTTTT. Protein: CASSQHDRGRVKLFF.

The chain couples TRBV10-3 to TRBJ2-5; the D is unclear. The CDR3 spans 14 residues. CDR1 and CDR2 from the germline V gene are ENHRY and SYGVKD. V shed 1 base and J shed 0 bases, with 6 bases lying between them. This chain's CDR3 is CAISEYGDQETQYF. DNA for the CDR3: TGTGCCATCAGTGAGTATGGAGACCAAGAGACCCAGTACTTC.

This clone was observed a single time. The chain carries TRBV15 and TRBJ1-1, with a possible D match to TRBD1 (5 bases). Germline assignment: CDR1 LNHNV and CDR2 YYDKDF (reference sequence). The CDR3 length is 13 residues. V was trimmed by 0 bases and J by 7 bases, leaving 9 bases between them. The CDR3 region is CATSRERGDEAFF. CDR3 nucleotides: TGTGCCACCAGCAGAGAAAGGGGCGATGAAGCTTTCTTT.

This chain connects TRBV5-4 to TRBJ2-2; possible D gene TRBD2, 6 bases. The germline CDR1 and CDR2 sequences are SGHNT and YYREEE (reference sequence). Trimming pared 0 bases from V and 4 bases from J, leaving 10 bases between. The CDR3 extends over 15 amino acids. CDR3 sequence (DNA): TGTGCCAGCAGCTTGGATTCGGGAGTCACCGGGGAGCTGTTTTTT. Protein: CASSLDSGVTGELFF.

The chain uses TRBV29-1 and TRBJ1-2; the match to TRBD1 covers 10 bases. The CDR3 spans 14 residues. The junction had 8 bases not matched to a gene; V was cut back by 6 bases and J by 4 bases. Germline assignment: CDR1 SQVTM and CDR2 ANQGSEA. DNA of the CDR3: TGCAGCGTCACGGGACAGGGGTCCAGCTATGGCTACACCTTC. Translated, it gives CSVTGQGSSYGYTF.

The V gene is TRBV11-3, the J gene TRBJ2-7; TRBD1 aligns across 7 bases. This CDR3 is 13 amino acids long. With 6 bases clipped from V and 3 bases from J, the junction kept 5 bases outside the gene matches. Germline values: CDR1 SGHNT, CDR2 YENEEA. CDR3 in amino acids: CASRVGGVYEQYF. The CDR3 DNA reads as TGTGCCAGCAGGGTAGGGGGCGTCTACGAGCAGTACTTC.

The chain employs TRBV7-5 and TRBJ1-1; the D call TRBD1 from the table was never checked on the DNA. TRBV7-5 is shown as a pseudogene. The CDR3 extends over 16 amino acids. The CDR3 loop reads CARSQPTEALSFEAFF. CDR3 in DNA: TGTGCCAGAAGCCAGCCGACAGAGGCCCTATCCTTTGAAGCTTTCTTT.

The table lists this clone with a few counts. The V gene is TRBV5-8, the J gene TRBJ1-5, with D perhaps matching TRBD1 (6 bases). This CDR3 region has 18 residues. V shed 1 base and J shed 0 bases, with 17 bases lying between them. Looked up from germline, CDR1 is SGHTS and CDR2 is YDEGEE. CDR3 sequence: CASSLIPRTEYSNQPQHF. CDR3 coding DNA: TGTGCCAGCAGCTTGATACCCCGGACAGAGTATAGCAATCAGCCCCAGCATTTT.

The V and J genes are TRBV4-3 and TRBJ1-2; possible D gene TRBD1, 5 bases. Trimming pared 0 bases from V and 4 bases from J, leaving 12 bases between. The V gene's germline CDR1 is LGHNA and CDR2 YSLEER. This CDR3 comprises 15 residues. This CDR3 is CASSQDKGQGYGYTF. CDR3 coding DNA: TGCGCCAGCAGCCAAGACAAAGGGCAGGGCTATGGCTACACCTTC.

The CDR3 loop is CASSNKQGGTYEQYF. CDR3 bases: TGTGCCAGTAGTAATAAACAGGGTGGCACCTACGAGCAGTACTTC. J is TRBJ2-7 and V is TRBV19; D possibly corresponds to TRBD1 (6 bases). CDR1 is LNHDA and CDR2 is SQIVND in the germline V gene (reference sequence). The germline V and J ends were trimmed by 4 bases and 2 bases, with 15 bases remaining between them. The CDR3 has 15 amino acids.

The chain has TRBV6-2 or TRBV6-3 and TRBJ2-1; D remains ambiguous. The length of the CDR3 is 14 residues. In germline, CDR1 is MNHEY, CDR2 SVGEGT. V lost 0 bases and J lost 4, with 7 bases in between. The CDR3 bases are TGTGCCAGCAGTTACTCCGACATTTACAATGAGCAGTTCTTC. Encoded protein: CASSYSDIYNEQFF.

The rearrangement uses TRBV28 and TRBJ1-1, with D tentatively TRBD1 (6 bases). Germline-derived CDR1 and CDR2 are MDHEN and SYDVKM. CDR3 length equals 14 residues. V gave up 8 bases and J gave up 5 bases, with 18 bases separating them. The DNA of the CDR3 is TGTGCCAGCGCTACAGAGGGGGTCCAAACTGAAGCTTTCTTT. Protein product: CASATEGVQTEAFF.

The V and J genes are TRBV27 and TRBJ2-7, with TRBD1 matching over 9 bases. There are 14 residues in the CDR3. Germline V gives CDR1 MNHEY, CDR2 SMNVEV (reference sequence). V shed 4 bases, J shed 1 base, and the junction held 2 bases outside the gene matches. The DNA for the CDR3 is TGTGCCAGCAGTTCGGGACAGGGATCCTACGAGCAGTACTTC. Encoded protein: CASSSGQGSYEQYF.

J is TRBJ1-1 and V is TRBV18; possible D gene TRBD1, 5 bases. This CDR3 is built from 16 residues. V was trimmed by 0 bases and J by 11 bases, leaving 22 bases between them. CDR1 and CDR2 (germline): KGHSH, LQKENI. As DNA, the CDR3 is TGTGCCAGCTCACCACCGGGCAGGGTGGTCCCGGATGCGGCTTTCTTT. Amino acid sequence: CASSPPGRVVPDAAFF.

This clone was seen more than once but under ten times. This chain uses TRBV21-1 with TRBJ1-6; the table assigns TRBD1, which was not confirmed against the DNA. TRBV21-1 is listed as a pseudogene. The CDR3 sequence is 14 residues long. The CDR3 DNA reads TGTGCCAGCAGCAACCAGGGGGATAATTCACCCCTCCACTTT. It encodes CASSNQGDNSPLHF.

Concerning this clone: The junction shows a germline mismatch at one end, possibly a read error. The J gene is TRBJ2-7, the V gene TRBV10-1, with 14 bases fitting TRBD2. Germline-derived CDR1 and CDR2 are WNHNN and SYGVQD (reference sequence). The CDR3 extends over 20 amino acids. The CDR3 sequence: CASTELRVGTSGSESYEQYF. The CDR3 coding sequence is TGCGCCAGCACTGAGTTACGGGTGGGGACTAGCGGGAGTGAATCCTACGAGCAGTACTTC.

The chain has TRBV24-1 and TRBJ2-3, with D perhaps matching TRBD2 (5 bases). CDR1 and CDR2 (germline): KGHDR, SFDVKD. The germline V and J ends were trimmed by 6 bases and 5 bases, with 29 bases remaining between them. CDR3 length: 19 amino acids. The CDR3 DNA is TGTGCCACCAGTCCCCGCAGAGGGCGGGCGGAGGTTAAAGGAGATACGCAGTATTTT. It translates to CATSPRRGRAEVKGDTQYF.

V and J are TRBV10-3 and TRBJ2-7, with 9 bases matching TRBD1. With V trimmed by 5 bases and J by 3 bases, 5 bases remained unmatched. Germline-derived CDR1 and CDR2 are ENHRY and SYGVKD. The CDR3 covers 14 residues. In nucleotides, the CDR3 is TGTGCCATCAGTACCGGGACAGGGATCTACGAGCAGTACTTC. This gives the protein CAISTGTGIYEQYF.

The J gene is TRBJ1-5, the V gene TRBV2; 7 bases match TRBD1. From germline, CDR1 is SNHLY and CDR2 FYNNEI. The junction had 3 bases not matched to a gene; V was cut back by 6 bases and J by 7 bases. CDR3 length: 12 residues. CDR3 sequence (DNA): TGTGCCAGCAGGCGACAGGGACAGCCCCAGCATTTT. It codes for CASRRQGQPQHF.

This clone was observed a single time. This chain uses TRBV18 with TRBJ1-3; D unresolved. Germline V gene lookup returns CDR1 KGHSH and CDR2 LQKENI. Trimming took off 6 bases at V and 7 bases at J, with 16 bases between the two ends. The CDR3 is made up of 14 amino acids. CDR3 residues: CASSSIGQANTIYF. In DNA form, the CDR3 reads TGTGCCAGCTCCTCTATTGGTCAGGCGAACACCATATATTTT.